This T cell receptor beta chain is drawn from a study of STAT3 mutations in large granular lymphocyte leukemia. Study results and caveats: In T-cell large granular lymphocyte leukemia, about half of patients showed multiple immunodominant subclonotypes.

Assay used: immunoSEQ multiplex PCR; TCRdb lists only in-frame clones, some missing. The data show more than 25,000 clones, around 80% seen once. Looked up from germline, CDR1 is MDHEN and CDR2 is SYDVKM. V lost 6 bases, J lost 2 bases, and 9 bases lay in between. The CDR3 has 13 residues. As for this clone: Its specificity is not known.

V is TRBV28 and J is TRBJ2-3, with a possible D match to TRBD1 (5 bases). This sequence was found in a woman between 50 and 59 years old with T-cell large granular lymphocyte leukemia. Some clones in this sample may be carry-over from other donors' samples. The sample consisted of peripheral blood mononuclear cells. The DNA of the CDR3 is TGTGCCAGCAGCTCAGGGAACACAGATACGCAGTATTTT. Encoded protein: CASSSGNTDTQYF.